What follows describes a single T cell receptor (beta chain). What it binds is unknown. Germline CDR1 LNHDA, CDR2 SQIVND (reference sequence). The length of the CDR3 is 16 residues. The ends lost 7 bases at V and 0 bases at J; junction bases unmatched: 9. Specified time point: baseline pretreatment blood. Treatment defined: 15 Gy SBRT to primary tumor, nephrectomy 4 weeks later. After SBRT, blood was collected at 2 and 4 weeks, plus baseline. Assay used: immunoSEQ multiplex PCR; TCRdb lists only in-frame clones, some missing. The top ten clones hold around 31% of a sample with approximately 51,000 clones, 65% to 90% of them seen once. The source of the sample is a study of radiation and T cells in renal cell carcinoma. Regarding the study as a whole: From baseline, blood top tumor clonotypes peaked at 2 weeks post-radiation.

The sequence was collected from a woman between 65 and 79 years old with renal cell carcinoma. Specimen: blood, collected from a patient whose treatment included radiotherapy and nephrectomy. This chain joins TRBV19 and TRBJ2-4; 7 nucleotides line up with TRBD1. CDR3 sequence (DNA): TGTGCCAGTACTCGGAGACAGGGATTAGCCAAAAACATTCAGTACTTC. Amino acids: CASTRRQGLAKNIQYF.